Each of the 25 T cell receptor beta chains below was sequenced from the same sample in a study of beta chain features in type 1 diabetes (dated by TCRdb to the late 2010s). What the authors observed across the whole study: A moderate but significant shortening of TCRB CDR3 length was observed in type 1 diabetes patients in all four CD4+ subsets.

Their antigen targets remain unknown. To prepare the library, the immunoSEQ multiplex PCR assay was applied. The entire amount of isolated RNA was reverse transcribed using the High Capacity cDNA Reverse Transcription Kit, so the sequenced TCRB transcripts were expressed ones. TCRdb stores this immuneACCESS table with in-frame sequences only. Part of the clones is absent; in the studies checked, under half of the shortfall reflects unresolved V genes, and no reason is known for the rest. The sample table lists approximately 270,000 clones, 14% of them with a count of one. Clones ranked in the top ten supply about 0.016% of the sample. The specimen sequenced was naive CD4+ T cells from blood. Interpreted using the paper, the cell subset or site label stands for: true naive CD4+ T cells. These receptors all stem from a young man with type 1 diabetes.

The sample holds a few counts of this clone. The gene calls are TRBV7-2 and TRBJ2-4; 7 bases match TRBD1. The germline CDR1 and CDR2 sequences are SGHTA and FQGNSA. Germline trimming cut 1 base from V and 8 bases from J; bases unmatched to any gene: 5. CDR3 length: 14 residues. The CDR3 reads CASSLGQGWYIQYF. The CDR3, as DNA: TGTGCCAGCAGCTTAGGACAGGGATGGTACATTCAGTACTTC.

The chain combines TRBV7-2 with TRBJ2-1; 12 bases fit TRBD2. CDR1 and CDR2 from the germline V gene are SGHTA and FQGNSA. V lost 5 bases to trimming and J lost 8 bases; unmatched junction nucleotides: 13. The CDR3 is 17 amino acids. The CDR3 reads CASSVLTGTSGFYEQFF. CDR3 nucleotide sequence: TGTGCCAGCAGCGTATTAACCGGGACTAGCGGGTTCTATGAGCAGTTCTTC.

This CDR3 reads CALGLDRTQYF. For the CDR3, the DNA is TGTGCCCTCGGACTAGATAGGACCCAGTACTTC. The rearrangement joins TRBV30 to TRBJ2-5; 7 bases align to TRBD2. CDR3 length: 11 amino acids. J was trimmed by 7 bases and V by 8 bases; bases with no gene match: 7. Per the germline V gene, CDR1 is GTSNPN and CDR2 is SVGIG (reference sequence).

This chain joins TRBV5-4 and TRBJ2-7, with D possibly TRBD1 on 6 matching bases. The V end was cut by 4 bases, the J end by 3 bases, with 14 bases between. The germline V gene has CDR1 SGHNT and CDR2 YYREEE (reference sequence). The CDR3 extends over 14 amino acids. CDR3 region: CASSAENRVYEQYF. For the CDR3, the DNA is TGTGCCAGCAGCGCGGAAAACAGGGTCTACGAGCAGTACTTC.

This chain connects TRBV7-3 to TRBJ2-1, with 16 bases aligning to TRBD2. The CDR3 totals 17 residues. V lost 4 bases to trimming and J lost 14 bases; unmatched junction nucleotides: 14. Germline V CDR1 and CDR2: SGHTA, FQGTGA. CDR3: CASSSEGGTSGRVRKFF. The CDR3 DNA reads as TGTGCCAGCAGCTCCGAGGGCGGGACTAGCGGGAGGGTGAGGAAGTTCTTC.

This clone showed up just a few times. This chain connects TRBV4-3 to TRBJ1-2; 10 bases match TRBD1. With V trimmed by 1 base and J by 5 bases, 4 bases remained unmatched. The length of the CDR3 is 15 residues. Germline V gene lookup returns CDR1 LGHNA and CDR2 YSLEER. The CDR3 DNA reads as TGCGCCAGCAGCCAAGCGGGACAGGGGTTTTATGGCTACACCTTC. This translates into CASSQAGQGFYGYTF.

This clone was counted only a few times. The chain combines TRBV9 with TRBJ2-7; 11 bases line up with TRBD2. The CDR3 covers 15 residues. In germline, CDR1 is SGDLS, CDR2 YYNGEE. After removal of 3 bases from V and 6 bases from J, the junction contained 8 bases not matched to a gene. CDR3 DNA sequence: TGTGCCAGCAGCGCCATAGCGGGAGGGCCGGGCGAGCAGTACTTC. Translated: CASSAIAGGPGEQYF.

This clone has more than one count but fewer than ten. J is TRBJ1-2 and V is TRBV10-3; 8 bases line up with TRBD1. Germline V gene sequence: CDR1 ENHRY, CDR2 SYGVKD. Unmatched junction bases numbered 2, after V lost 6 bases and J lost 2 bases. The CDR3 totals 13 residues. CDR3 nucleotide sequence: TGTGCCATCAGCGGGGACAGGAACTATGGCTACACCTTC. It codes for CAISGDRNYGYTF.

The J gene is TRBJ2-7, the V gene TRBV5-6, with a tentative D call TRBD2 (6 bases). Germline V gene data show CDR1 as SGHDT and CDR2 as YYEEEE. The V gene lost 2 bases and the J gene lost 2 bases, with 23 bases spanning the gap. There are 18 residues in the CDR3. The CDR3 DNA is TGTGCCAGCAGCTTAGCATCGGGGAAGGCGGGGCCTCCCTACGAGCAGTACTTC. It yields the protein CASSLASGKAGPPYEQYF.

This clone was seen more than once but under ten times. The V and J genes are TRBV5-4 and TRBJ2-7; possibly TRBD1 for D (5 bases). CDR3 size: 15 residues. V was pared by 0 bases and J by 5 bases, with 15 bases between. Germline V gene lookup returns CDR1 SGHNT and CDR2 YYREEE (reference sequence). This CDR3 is CASSLAGRATHEQYF. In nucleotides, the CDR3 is TGTGCCAGCAGCTTGGCTGGCAGGGCGACCCACGAGCAGTACTTC.

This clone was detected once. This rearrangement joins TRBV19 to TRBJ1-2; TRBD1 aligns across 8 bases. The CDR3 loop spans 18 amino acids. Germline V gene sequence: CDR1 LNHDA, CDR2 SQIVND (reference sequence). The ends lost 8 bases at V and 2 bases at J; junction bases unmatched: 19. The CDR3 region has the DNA TGTGCCAGTCGACTAGGAGGTGGTTCGACAGGGGACAACTATGGCTACACCTTC. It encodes CASRLGGGSTGDNYGYTF.

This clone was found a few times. The CDR3 is CASSLAGVGGETQYF. In nucleotides, the CDR3 is TGTGCCAGCAGTTTAGCGGGAGTAGGTGGAGAGACCCAGTACTTC. V is TRBV28 and J is TRBJ2-5, with 7 bases aligning to TRBD2. Looked up from germline, CDR1 is MDHEN and CDR2 is SYDVKM. The CDR3 spans 15 residues. V lost 2 bases, J lost 4 bases, and 7 bases stayed unmatched.

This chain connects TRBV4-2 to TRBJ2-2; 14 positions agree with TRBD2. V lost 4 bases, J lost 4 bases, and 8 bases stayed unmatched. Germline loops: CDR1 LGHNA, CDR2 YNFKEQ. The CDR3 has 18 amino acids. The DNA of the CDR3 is TGTGCCAGCAGCCGGAACCCGGGACTAGCGGGAGCCACCGGGGAGCTGTTTTTT. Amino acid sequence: CASSRNPGLAGATGELFF.

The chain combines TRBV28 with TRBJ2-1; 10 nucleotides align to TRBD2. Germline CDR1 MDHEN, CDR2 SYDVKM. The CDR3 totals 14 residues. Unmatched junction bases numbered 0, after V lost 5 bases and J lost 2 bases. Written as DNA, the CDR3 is TGTGCCAGCAGTACTAGCGGGACCTACAATGAGCAGTTCTTC. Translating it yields CASSTSGTYNEQFF.

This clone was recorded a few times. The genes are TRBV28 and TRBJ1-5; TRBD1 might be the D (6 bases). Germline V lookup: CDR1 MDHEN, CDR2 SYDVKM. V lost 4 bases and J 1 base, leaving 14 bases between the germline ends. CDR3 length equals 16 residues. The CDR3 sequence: CASSSRLQGSNQPQHF. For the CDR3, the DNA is TGTGCCAGCAGTTCACGGTTACAGGGAAGCAATCAGCCCCAGCATTTT.

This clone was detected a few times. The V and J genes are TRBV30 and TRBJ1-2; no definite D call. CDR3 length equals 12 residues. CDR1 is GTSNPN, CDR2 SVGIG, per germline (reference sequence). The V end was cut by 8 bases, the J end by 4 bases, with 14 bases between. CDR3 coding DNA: TGTGCCGGGTCGCCAGGCTTCTATGGCTACACCTTC. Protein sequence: CAGSPGFYGYTF.

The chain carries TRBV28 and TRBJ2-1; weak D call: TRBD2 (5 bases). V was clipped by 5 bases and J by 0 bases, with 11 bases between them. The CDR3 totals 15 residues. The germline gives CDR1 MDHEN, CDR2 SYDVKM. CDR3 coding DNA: TGTGCCAGCAGTCCTCAGCGGAACTCCTACAATGAGCAGTTCTTC. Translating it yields CASSPQRNSYNEQFF. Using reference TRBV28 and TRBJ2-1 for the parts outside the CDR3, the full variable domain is DVKVTQSSRYLVKRTGEKVFLECVQDMDHENMFWYRQDPGLGLRLIYFSYDVKMKEKGDIPEGYSVSREKKERFSLILESASTNQTSMYLCASSPQRNSYNEQFFGPGTRLTVL.

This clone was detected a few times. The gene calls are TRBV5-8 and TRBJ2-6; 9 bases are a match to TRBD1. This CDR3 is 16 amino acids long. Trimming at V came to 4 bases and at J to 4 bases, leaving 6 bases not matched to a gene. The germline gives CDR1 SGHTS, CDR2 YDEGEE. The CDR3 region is CASSPWTGAGANVLTF. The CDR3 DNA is TGTGCCAGCAGCCCCTGGACAGGGGCCGGGGCCAACGTCCTGACTTTC. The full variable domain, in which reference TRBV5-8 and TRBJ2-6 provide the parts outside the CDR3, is EAGVTQSPTHLIKTRGQQATLRCSPISGHTSVYWYQQALGLGLQFLLWYDEGEERNRGNFPPRFSGRQFPNYSSELNVNALELEDSALYLCASSPWTGAGANVLTFGAGSRLTVL.

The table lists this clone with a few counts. The DNA of the CDR3 is TGTGCCAGCAGCGTAGACTCCCGTGGAAACACCATATATTTT. This gives the protein CASSVDSRGNTIYF. The chain links TRBV9 to TRBJ1-3; D is uncertain. The CDR3 extends over 14 amino acids. V lost 0 bases and J 3 bases, leaving 7 bases between the germline ends. Germline V gene lookup returns CDR1 SGDLS and CDR2 YYNGEE.

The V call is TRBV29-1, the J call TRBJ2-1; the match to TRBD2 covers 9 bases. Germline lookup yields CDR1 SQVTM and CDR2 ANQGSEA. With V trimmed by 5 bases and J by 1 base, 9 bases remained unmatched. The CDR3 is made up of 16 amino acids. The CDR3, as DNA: TGCAGCGTTTACGGCCCGACTAGCGGATCCTACAATGAGCAGTTCTTC. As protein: CSVYGPTSGSYNEQFF.

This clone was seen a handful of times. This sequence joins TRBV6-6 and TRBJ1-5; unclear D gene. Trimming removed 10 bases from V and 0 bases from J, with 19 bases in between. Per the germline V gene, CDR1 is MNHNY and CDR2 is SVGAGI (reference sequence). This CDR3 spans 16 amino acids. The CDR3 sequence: CATSEGRIYSNQPQHF. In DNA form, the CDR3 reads TGTGCCACCTCCGAGGGCAGGATTTATAGCAATCAGCCCCAGCATTTT.

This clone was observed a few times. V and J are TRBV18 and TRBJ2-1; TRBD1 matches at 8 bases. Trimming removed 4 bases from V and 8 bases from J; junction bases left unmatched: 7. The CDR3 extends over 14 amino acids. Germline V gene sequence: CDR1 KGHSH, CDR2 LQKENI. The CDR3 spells CASSLDRVRDEQFF. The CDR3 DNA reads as TGTGCCAGCTCACTGGACAGGGTGAGGGATGAGCAGTTCTTC. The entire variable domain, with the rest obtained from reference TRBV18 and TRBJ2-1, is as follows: NAGVMQNPRHLVRRRGQEARLRCSPMKGHSHVYWYRQLPEEGLKFMVYLQKENIIDESGMPKERFSAEFPKEGPSILRIQQVVRGDSAAYFCASSLDRVRDEQFFGPGTRLTVL.

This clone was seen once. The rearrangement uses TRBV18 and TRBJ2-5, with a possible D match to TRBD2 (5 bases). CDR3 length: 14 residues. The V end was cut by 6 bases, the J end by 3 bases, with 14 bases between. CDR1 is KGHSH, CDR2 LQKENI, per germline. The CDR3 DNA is TGTGCCAGCTCTTCGACCGGAGGTGAAGAGACCCAGTACTTC. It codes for CASSSTGGEETQYF.

CDR3 bases: TGTGCCAGCAGCCTTACAGGGTCCGAGGATACGCAGTATTTT. Translating it yields CASSLTGSEDTQYF. The chain uses TRBV7-9 and TRBJ2-3, with a possible D match to TRBD1 (6 bases). The CDR3 contains 14 residues. With 5 bases removed from V and 6 bases from J, the gap between germline ends came to 15 bases. CDR1 SEHNR and CDR2 FQNEAQ come from the germline V gene (reference sequence).

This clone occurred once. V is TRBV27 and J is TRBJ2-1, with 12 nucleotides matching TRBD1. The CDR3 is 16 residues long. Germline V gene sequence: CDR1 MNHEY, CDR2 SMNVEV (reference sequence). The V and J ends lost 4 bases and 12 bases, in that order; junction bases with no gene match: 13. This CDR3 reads CASSSLGTGGGGGQFF. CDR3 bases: TGTGCCAGCAGTTCCCTCGGGACAGGGGGCGGGGGGGGGCAGTTCTTC.